This entry lists 9 T cell receptor beta chains sequenced from one sample in a study of PD-1 blockade in mismatch repair-deficient tumors. Here immunoSEQ multiplex PCR was the method, and the copy in TCRdb shows in-frame clones only, minus some. Of 14,000 or so clones listed, 85% to 90% are singletons. Indicated time point: identical roughly 10-day culture without peptide (control). These TCRs are of unknown antigen specificity. The input for sequencing was cells cultured in vitro, taken from a patient treated with pembrolizumab. These receptors were obtained from an adult with mismatch repair-deficient cancer.

The chain uses TRBV7-3 and TRBJ2-1; possibly TRBD2 for D (6 bases). Trimming cost V 5 bases and J 0 bases, with 17 bases left between them. Germline lookup yields CDR1 SGHTA and CDR2 FQGTGA. The CDR3 extends over 17 amino acids. CDR3 sequence (DNA): TGTGCCAGCAGCCCTTTTAAGCGGGCGAGCTCCTACAATGAGCAGTTCTTC. Protein sequence: CASSPFKRASSYNEQFF.

The chain combines TRBV5-4 with TRBJ2-7, with D possibly being TRBD2 (6 bases). Trimming left V 4 bases short and J 2 bases short, with 13 bases between. The CDR3 has 14 residues. The V gene's germline CDR1 is SGHNT and CDR2 YYREEE (reference sequence). Written as DNA, the CDR3 is TGTGCCAGCAGCCCCAGGCGGGGAGCCTACGAGCAGTACTTC. It yields the protein CASSPRRGAYEQYF.

V is TRBV6-6 and J is TRBJ1-2, with D possibly matching TRBD1 (5 bases). The CDR3 contains 14 residues. Germline-derived CDR1 and CDR2 are MNHNY and SVGAGI (reference sequence). The V end was cut by 10 bases, the J end by 0 bases, with 15 bases between. The CDR3 protein is CAITQGLSNYGYTF. The CDR3 nucleotides are TGTGCCATCACCCAGGGCCTATCTAACTATGGCTACACCTTC.

This chain links TRBV28 with TRBJ2-7; TRBD1 agrees at 9 bases. The germline gives CDR1 MDHEN, CDR2 SYDVKM. CDR3 length: 14 residues. The V gene end was trimmed by 5 bases and the J gene end by 5 bases; junction bases not matched to a gene: 7. The CDR3 DNA reads as TGTGCCAGCAGTACACAGGGGGCGCGCGACGAGCAGTACTTC. Protein product: CASSTQGARDEQYF.

The CDR3 sequence: CASSLRQGDNSGNTIYF. The CDR3 DNA is TGTGCCAGCAGTTTGAGACAGGGGGATAATTCTGGAAACACCATATATTTT. The chain combines TRBV27 with TRBJ1-3; TRBD1 agrees at 9 bases. CDR1 MNHEY and CDR2 SMNVEV come from the germline V gene (reference sequence). CDR3 size: 17 residues. Trimming removed 3 bases from V and 1 base from J; junction bases left unmatched: 7.

The genes are TRBV5-1 and TRBJ1-1; D remains unclear. Germline CDR1 SGHRS, CDR2 YFSETQ. The CDR3 has 13 amino acids. Trimming took off 4 bases at V and 7 bases at J, with 14 bases between the two ends. CDR3 in amino acids: CASSIGTANEAFF. The CDR3 DNA reads as TGCGCCAGCAGCATAGGAACAGCTAATGAAGCTTTCTTT.

The chain employs TRBV6-5 and TRBJ1-5; no definite D call. CDR1 MNHEY and CDR2 SVGAGI come from the germline V gene. The V gene lost 3 bases and the J gene lost 4 bases, with 10 bases spanning the gap. There are 14 residues in the CDR3. The CDR3 coding sequence is TGTGCCAGCAGTTATTTAGGGCAGAATCAGCCCCAGCATTTT. Its translation: CASSYLGQNQPQHF.

Within the sample, this clone is medium-sized (0.01 to 0.1%). The chain couples TRBV18 to TRBJ1-5; unclear D gene. CDR3 length: 13 residues. Germline V gives CDR1 KGHSH, CDR2 LQKENI. V was pared by 4 bases and J by 4 bases, with 8 bases between. CDR3 residues: CASSLWENQPQHF. Written as DNA, the CDR3 is TGTGCCAGCTCACTTTGGGAGAATCAGCCCCAGCATTTT.

The chain employs TRBV27 and TRBJ2-3; D may match TRBD1 or TRBD2 (5 bases each). V was pared by 1 base and J by 1 base, with 12 bases between. Per the germline V gene, CDR1 is MNHEY and CDR2 is SMNVEV (reference sequence). The CDR3 spans 16 residues. The CDR3 nucleotides read TGTGCCAGCAGTTTATTAGCACAGGAGGGCACAGATACGCAGTATTTT. This sequence encodes CASSLLAQEGTDTQYF.